The 14 T cell receptor beta chains reported below all come from one sample, sequenced in a study of shared clonotypes between healthy human individuals. Measured with immunoSEQ multiplex PCR; TCRdb has only the in-frame clones, and not every one. The sample holds approximately 2,000,000 clones, just under 95% seen once. The sequencing input was naive CD4+ T cells from PBMCs. Noted subset: CD45RA+ positively selected. The receptors were sampled from a young man in good health. Some clones in this sample may be carry-over from other donors' samples.

To note about this clone: Within the sample, other DNA sequences also encode this same CDR3. The rearrangement uses TRBV2 and TRBJ2-7; TRBD1 aligns across 8 bases. Germline-derived CDR1 and CDR2 are SNHLY and FYNNEI. Unmatched junction bases numbered 3, after V lost 6 bases and J lost 2 bases. The CDR3 has 13 amino acids. Written as DNA, the CDR3 is TGTGCCAGCAGCGGACAGGGCCCCTACGAGCAGTACTTC. This sequence encodes CASSGQGPYEQYF.

The rearrangement links TRBV7-8 to TRBJ2-1; no clear D. The V and J ends lost 3 bases and 9 bases respectively, with 15 bases between them. Germline V CDR1 and CDR2: SGHVS, FQNEAQ. This CDR3 region has 14 residues. This chain's CDR3 is CASSLRWPNTEQFF. Written as DNA, the CDR3 is TGTGCCAGCAGCTTGCGGTGGCCTAATACTGAGCAGTTCTTC.

This chain joins TRBV25-1 and TRBJ1-3; D gene uncertain. Germline lookup yields CDR1 MGHDK and CDR2 SYGVNS. Between the trimmed V and J ends, which lost 3 bases and 0 bases, there was a span of 15 bases. This CDR3 has 17 residues. DNA of the CDR3: TGTGCCAGCAGTGATTCGTCGTTGACGAGCTCTGGAAACACCATATATTTT. This sequence encodes CASSDSSLTSSGNTIYF.

Worth noting for this clone: The same CDR3 can be traced to other DNA sequences in this sample. The V and J genes are TRBV18 and TRBJ2-3; D is unresolved. V shed 2 bases and J shed 1 base, with 7 bases lying between them. The CDR3 extends over 14 amino acids. The germline V gene has CDR1 KGHSH and CDR2 LQKENI. The CDR3 loop is CASSPLLGTDTQYF. DNA of the CDR3: TGTGCCAGCTCACCATTACTTGGCACAGATACGCAGTATTTT.

The CDR3, as DNA: TGTGCCAGCACCCCCGACAGGGTCTATGGCTACACCTTC. This codes for CASTPDRVYGYTF. J is TRBJ1-2 and V is TRBV6-6; 7 bases are a match to TRBD1. CDR1 is MNHNY, CDR2 SVGAGI, per germline (reference sequence). The CDR3 totals 13 residues. The V gene end was trimmed by 7 bases and the J gene end by 4 bases; junction bases not matched to a gene: 6.

The sample holds one count of this clone. V is TRBV11-1 and J is TRBJ2-7, with no clear D. V was pared by 4 bases and J by 5 bases, with 18 bases between. The CDR3 runs 15 residues. The germline V gene encodes CDR1 SGHAT and CDR2 FQDESV (reference sequence). The CDR3 spells CASSSSGADADEQYF. DNA of the CDR3: TGTGCCAGCAGCTCTTCAGGCGCGGATGCTGACGAGCAGTACTTC.

This clone was seen just once. The chain carries TRBV6-1 and TRBJ1-1, with D possibly being TRBD1 (6 bases). From germline, CDR1 is MNHNS and CDR2 SASEGT. The CDR3 is 14 amino acids. V shed 3 bases and J shed 4 bases, with 12 bases lying between them. CDR3 in amino acids: CASSELRGSTEAFF. CDR3 coding DNA: TGTGCCAGCAGTGAGCTGAGGGGGAGCACTGAAGCTTTCTTT.

The rearrangement uses TRBV5-1 and TRBJ2-3; D uncertain. Trimming stripped 4 bases from V and 3 bases from J, with 9 bases between. There are 13 residues in the CDR3. The germline V gene has CDR1 SGHRS and CDR2 YFSETQ. The CDR3 DNA reads TGCGCCAGCAGCCGCGTACAGACAGATACGCAGTATTTT. It translates to CASSRVQTDTQYF.

The chain combines TRBV5-1 with TRBJ2-7, with D unresolved. Germline V gives CDR1 SGHRS, CDR2 YFSETQ. The CDR3 covers 18 residues. The V and J ends lost 1 base and 2 bases respectively, with 22 bases between them. CDR3 in DNA: TGCGCCAGCAGCTTGACTACCGCCCAACAGACCTTTACCTACGAGCAGTACTTC. Its translation: CASSLTTAQQTFTYEQYF.

The gene calls are TRBV4-1 and TRBJ2-3; D is uncertain. This CDR3 contains 12 residues. The ends were cut back, 1 base at V and 7 bases at J, with 6 bases in the middle. Germline V gene lookup returns CDR1 MGHRA and CDR2 YSYEKL. The CDR3 DNA is TGCGCCAGCAGCCAAGTACAGAATACGCAGTATTTT. Translated, it gives CASSQVQNTQYF.

This chain connects TRBV7-2 to TRBJ1-1; tentatively, D is TRBD1 (6 bases). V was shortened by 5 bases and J by 5 bases, with 18 bases between the two germline ends. Germline V gene lookup returns CDR1 SGHTA and CDR2 FQGNSA. The CDR3 contains 15 residues. The CDR3 DNA follows: TGTGCCAGCAGCCCGCACCCGCGGGGGCTAACTGAAGCTTTCTTT. This encodes CASSPHPRGLTEAFF. The whole variable domain, filled in from reference TRBV7-2 and TRBJ1-1, reads GAGVSQSPSNKVTEKGKDVELRCDPISGHTALYWYRQSLGQGLEFLIYFQGNSAPDKSGLPSDRFSAERTGGSVSTLTIQRTQQEDSAVYLCASSPHPRGLTEAFFGQGTRLTVV.

Details on this clone: The sample has other DNA sequences that encode this CDR3 too. The V call is TRBV5-1, the J call TRBJ2-7, with no clear D. V lost 3 bases and J lost 1, with 5 bases in between. Germline V gives CDR1 SGHRS, CDR2 YFSETQ. CDR3 length: 12 amino acids. The CDR3 DNA reads as TGCGCCAGCAGCTCCTCATCCTACGAGCAGTACTTC. This sequence encodes CASSSSSYEQYF.

This clone showed up just once. Distinct nucleotide sequences in the sample also encode this CDR3. The chain recombines TRBV7-8 with TRBJ2-1; D not certain. The CDR3 extends over 12 amino acids. V lost 3 bases and J 6 bases, leaving 6 bases between the germline ends. CDR1 SGHVS and CDR2 FQNEAQ come from the germline V gene. The CDR3 nucleotides read TGTGCCAGCAGCTTTAGCCGCAATGAGCAGTTCTTC. This encodes CASSFSRNEQFF.

The chain has TRBV28 and TRBJ2-4; D possibly matches TRBD1 or TRBD2 (6 bases each). This CDR3 contains 14 residues. Trimming cost V 10 bases and J 2 bases, with 15 bases left between them. The V gene's germline CDR1 is MDHEN and CDR2 SYDVKM. The CDR3: CAISGGAPKNIQYF. The CDR3 DNA follows: TGTGCCATCTCCGGGGGCGCTCCCAAAAACATTCAGTACTTC. Looking up the rest from reference TRBV28 and TRBJ2-4 gives the full variable domain: DVKVTQSSRYLVKRTGEKVFLECVQDMDHENMFWYRQDPGLGLRLIYFSYDVKMKEKGDIPEGYSVSREKKERFSLILESASTNQTSMYLCAISGGAPKNIQYFGAGTRLSVL.